One sample yielded the 11 T cell receptor beta chains listed below, sequenced in a study of T cell repertoires in cytomegalovirus infection. TCRdb re-analysed the reads in MiXCR, keeping a single row per CDR3 protein. The table has some 900,000 distinct CDR3 sequences, approximately 32% seen once. No antigen has been assigned to these receptors. The sample here was cultured CD8+ T cells from PBMCs, taken from culture after CMV antigen stimulation. The receptors come from a human donor in good health (CMV status not recorded). Some clones in this sample may be carry-over from other donors' samples.

This clonotype was seen only a few times. The chain joins TRBV7-9 to TRBJ1-1, with D possibly matching TRBD1 (5 bases). V was clipped by 8 bases and J by 6 bases, with 10 bases between them. The CDR3 totals 11 residues. Per the germline V gene, CDR1 is SEHNR and CDR2 is FQNEAQ (reference sequence). The CDR3 nucleotides read TGTGCCAGCCAGGGTAACCCTGAAGCTTTCTTT. As protein: CASQGNPEAFF.

The chain couples TRBV5-6 to TRBJ1-3; the D gene is possibly TRBD1 (6 bases). The CDR3 has 14 amino acids. Looked up from germline, CDR1 is SGHDT and CDR2 is YYEEEE. V was pared by 4 bases and J by 4 bases, with 12 bases between. The CDR3 region is CASSRTVGGNTIYF. The CDR3, as DNA: TGTGCCAGCAGCCGGACAGTGGGAGGAAACACCATATATTTT.

A few counts support this clonotype. The chain couples TRBV12-5 to TRBJ1-5; TRBD1 is a possible D gene (5 bases). V was clipped by 3 bases and J by 3 bases, with 27 bases between them. Germline CDR1 and CDR2: LGHNT and FRNRAP. The CDR3 consists of 20 residues. The CDR3 DNA reads as TGTGCTAGTGGTTTTGCTACAGAGGGTGTGGGGGATTGGGTCAATCAGCCCCAGCATTTT. This sequence encodes CASGFATEGVGDWVNQPQHF.

This clonotype has a count of ten or more. The CDR3 nucleotides read TGTGCCAGCAGCTTCCCAGGACAGGGGGCCTACGAGCAGTACTTC. This encodes CASSFPGQGAYEQYF. This chain links TRBV7-2 with TRBJ2-7; TRBD1 agrees at 10 bases. The CDR3 length is 15 residues. CDR1 and CDR2 from the germline V gene are SGHTA and FQGNSA. The trim removed 3 bases at V and 2 bases at J, leaving 4 bases unmatched.

This clonotype was detected a few times. The rearrangement joins TRBV28 to TRBJ1-1; a possible D gene is TRBD1 (5 bases). Trimming took 3 bases from V and 3 from J, leaving 14 bases between them. Germline V gives CDR1 MDHEN, CDR2 SYDVKM. The CDR3 runs 15 residues. The CDR3 sequence is CASSFWPGGDTEAFF. DNA of the CDR3: TGTGCCAGCAGTTTCTGGCCTGGGGGGGACACTGAAGCTTTCTTT.

This sequence joins TRBV2 and TRBJ1-1; D is uncertain. Germline assignment: CDR1 SNHLY and CDR2 FYNNEI. V was trimmed by 8 bases and J by 8 bases, leaving 9 bases between them. The CDR3 extends over 10 amino acids. The CDR3: CASFTTEAFF. Written as DNA, the CDR3 is TGTGCCAGCTTTACGACCGAAGCTTTCTTT.

The chain carries TRBV12-3 or TRBV12-4 and TRBJ2-7; no clear D. Trimming cost V 3 bases and J 5 bases, with 11 bases left between them. The CDR3 sequence is 13 residues long. The CDR3 region has the DNA TGTGCCAGCAGTTTTTCGGCTAAAGACGAGCAGTACTTC. This encodes CASSFSAKDEQYF.

This clonotype showed up just a few times. The V call is TRBV27, the J call TRBJ1-4; D remains ambiguous. The V end was cut by 6 bases, the J end by 7 bases, with 15 bases between. This CDR3 has 14 residues. Germline lookup yields CDR1 MNHEY and CDR2 SMNVEV (reference sequence). The CDR3 loop reads CASSPLSVGEKLFF. The CDR3 nucleotides read TGTGCCAGCAGCCCCCTCTCGGTGGGTGAAAAACTGTTTTTT.

The gene calls are TRBV4-1 and TRBJ2-1; D is perhaps TRBD1 (6 bases). The ends were cut back, 3 bases at V and 2 bases at J, with 14 bases in the middle. The CDR3 length is 16 residues. Looked up from germline, CDR1 is MGHRA and CDR2 is YSYEKL. CDR3 sequence reads: CASSHDYRVPYNEQFF. CDR3 sequence (DNA): TGCGCCAGCAGCCATGACTACAGGGTACCCTACAATGAGCAGTTCTTC.

The rearrangement joins TRBV6-5 to TRBJ2-7; 7 nucleotides agree with TRBD1. This CDR3 has 15 residues. Trimming removed 5 bases from V and 2 bases from J; junction bases left unmatched: 9. Germline CDR1 MNHEY, CDR2 SVGAGI. This CDR3 reads CASSPTGDRAYEQYV. The CDR3 DNA reads as TGTGCCAGCAGTCCTACAGGGGACAGAGCCTACGAGCAGTACGTC.

V gene TRBV19 combines with J gene TRBJ2-3; possible D gene TRBD2, 5 bases. The CDR3 spans 15 residues. Trimming pared 0 bases from V and 4 bases from J, leaving 11 bases between. CDR1 and CDR2 (germline): LNHDA, SQIVND (reference sequence). CDR3 in amino acids: CASSIDPSRADTQYF. The CDR3 nucleotides read TGTGCCAGTAGTATAGATCCTTCGCGGGCAGATACGCAGTATTTT.